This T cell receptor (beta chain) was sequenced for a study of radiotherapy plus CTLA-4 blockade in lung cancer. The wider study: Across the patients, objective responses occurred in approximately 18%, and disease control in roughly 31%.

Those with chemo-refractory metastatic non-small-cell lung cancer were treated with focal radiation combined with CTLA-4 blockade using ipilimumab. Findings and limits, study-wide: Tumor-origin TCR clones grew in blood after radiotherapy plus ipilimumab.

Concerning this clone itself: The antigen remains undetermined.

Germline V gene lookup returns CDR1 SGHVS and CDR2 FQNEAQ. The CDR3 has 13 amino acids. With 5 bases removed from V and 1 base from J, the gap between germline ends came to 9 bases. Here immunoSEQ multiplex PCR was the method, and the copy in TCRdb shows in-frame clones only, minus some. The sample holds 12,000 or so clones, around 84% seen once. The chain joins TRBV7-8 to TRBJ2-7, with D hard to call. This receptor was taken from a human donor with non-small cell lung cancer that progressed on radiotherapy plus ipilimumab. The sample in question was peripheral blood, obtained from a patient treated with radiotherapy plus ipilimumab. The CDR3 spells CASSPVDSYEQYF. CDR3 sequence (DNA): TGTGCCAGCAGCCCCGTCGATTCCTACGAGCAGTACTTC. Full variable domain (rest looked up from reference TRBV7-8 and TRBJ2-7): GAGVSQSPRYKVAKRGQDVALRCDPISGHVSLFWYQQALGQGPEFLTYFQNEAQLDKSGLPSDRFFAERPEGSVSTLKIQRTQQEDSAVYLCASSPVDSYEQYFGPGTRLTVT.